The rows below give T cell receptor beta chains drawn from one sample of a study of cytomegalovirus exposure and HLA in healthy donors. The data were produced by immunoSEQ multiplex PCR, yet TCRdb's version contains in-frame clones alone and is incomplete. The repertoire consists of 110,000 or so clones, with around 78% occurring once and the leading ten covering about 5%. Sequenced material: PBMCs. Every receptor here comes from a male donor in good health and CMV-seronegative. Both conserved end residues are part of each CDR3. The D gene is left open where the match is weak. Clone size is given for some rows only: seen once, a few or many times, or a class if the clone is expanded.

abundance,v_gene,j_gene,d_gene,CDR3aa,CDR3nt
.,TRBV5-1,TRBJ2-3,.,CASSLGIDTQYF,TGCGCCAGCAGCTTGGGTATCGATACGCAGTATTTT
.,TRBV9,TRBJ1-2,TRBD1,CASSKGQGNYGYTF,TGTGCCAGCAGCAAGGGACAGGGGAACTATGGCTACACCTTC
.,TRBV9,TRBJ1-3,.,CASSPRLGNTIYF,TGTGCCAGCAGCCCCCGACTTGGAAACACCATATATTTT
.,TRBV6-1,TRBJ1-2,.,CASSWNREFDGYTF,TGTGCCAGCAGTTGGAACAGGGAATTTGACGGCTACACCTTC
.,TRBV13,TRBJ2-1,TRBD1,CASSLQQGAYNEQFF,TGTGCCAGCAGCTTACAACAGGGGGCCTACAATGAGCAGTTCTTC
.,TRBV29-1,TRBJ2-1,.,CSVGADGRNEQFF,TGCAGCGTTGGGGCAGACGGCAGGAATGAGCAGTTCTTC
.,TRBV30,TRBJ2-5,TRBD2,CAWSVGLAGVRETQYF,TGTGCCTGGAGTGTTGGGCTAGCGGGAGTTCGGGAGACCCAGTACTTC
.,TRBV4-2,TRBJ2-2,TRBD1,CASSQYTTGGTGELFF,TGTGCCAGCAGCCAATACACGACAGGGGGTACCGGGGAGCTGTTTTTT
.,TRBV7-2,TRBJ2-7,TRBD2,CASSRTSGEAYEQYF,TGTGCCAGCAGCCGGACTAGCGGGGAGGCCTACGAGCAGTACTTC
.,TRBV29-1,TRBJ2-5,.,CSVEERLETQYF,TGCAGCGTTGAAGAGAGGCTAGAGACCCAGTACTTC
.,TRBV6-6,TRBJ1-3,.,CASSPGGNTIYF,TGTGCCAGCAGTCCAGGGGGAAACACCATATATTTT
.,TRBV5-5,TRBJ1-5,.,CASSNSGQPQHF,TGTGCCAGCTCTAATTCGGGTCAGCCCCAGCATTTT
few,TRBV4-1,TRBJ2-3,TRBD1,CASSQSQGADTQYF,TGCGCCAGCAGCCAGTCCCAGGGGGCAGATACGCAGTATTTT
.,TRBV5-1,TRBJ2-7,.,CASSYDSDSYEQYF,TGCGCCAGCAGCTACGACAGCGATTCCTACGAGCAGTACTTC
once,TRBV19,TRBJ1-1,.,CASSPSSGQLNTEAFF,TGTGCCAGTAGTCCCTCTTCAGGACAGTTGAACACTGAAGCTTTCTTT
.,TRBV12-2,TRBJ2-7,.,CASRPRGLAGGYEQYF,TGTGCAAGTCGCCCCCGCGGACTAGCGGGAGGTTACGAGCAGTACTTC
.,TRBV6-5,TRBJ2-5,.,CASSLDSVQETQYF,TGTGCCAGCAGTCTGGACAGCGTACAAGAGACCCAGTACTTC
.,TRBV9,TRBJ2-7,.,CASSASQGPYEQYF,TGTGCCAGCAGCGCCTCACAGGGCCCCTACGAGCAGTACTTC
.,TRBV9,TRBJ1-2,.,CASSAAMGGYTF,TGTGCCAGCAGCGCGGCAATGGGCGGCTACACCTTC
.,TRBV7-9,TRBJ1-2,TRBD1,CASSLGGQDDLVNYGYTF,TGTGCCAGCAGCTTAGGAGGACAGGACGACCTTGTAAACTATGGCTACACCTTC